This section outlines one T cell receptor (beta chain) sequence together with its context. Its matching antigen is unknown. The junction does not match germline at one end; this may be a read error. These data belong to a study of post-analysis software for immune sequencing data. Study-level information: Included courses were relapsing-remitting and secondary progressive multiple sclerosis; progressive-relapsing multiple sclerosis was also included.

Presence of unique molecular identifiers characterized the TCR beta cDNA libraries. The authors obtained roughly 550,000 cDNA molecules from roughly 1 to 10 million T cells. Each CDR3 protein is one row after TCRdb ran MiXCR on the PCR reads. The sample lists about 570,000 distinct CDR3 sequences; 34% were seen once. Whole-study results and caveats: Normalized Chao1 diversity in multiple sclerosis patients fell significantly below that of controls. Elevated frequency relative to controls characterized several TRBV segments in patients, TRBV5-6, TRBV5-1 and TRBV20-1 among them. Strong same-batch co-clustering of samples appeared with F measure clustering.

CDR3 length equals 16 residues. The V and J genes are TRBV12-3 or TRBV12-4 and TRBJ1-4; 7 positions agree with TRBD1. This TCR derives from a girl between 2 and 17 years old with multiple sclerosis. The sequenced material came from blood. The CDR3 DNA is TGTGCCAGCAGCTCCTTAGGTCGGGGACAGAATGAAAAACGGTTTTTT. Amino acid sequence: CASSSLGRGQNEKRFF.